These 22 T cell receptor beta chains came from one sample sequenced in a study of brain T cells in children with intractable seizures (dated by TCRdb to about 2021). Receptor amplification or capture employed the immunoSEQ multiplex PCR assay. The source is immuneACCESS, and TCRdb retained only in-frame sequences with V and J called. Part of the clones is not carried over; for the studies checked, unresolved V genes explain less than half of this, and the remainder is unexplained. This sample holds 65,000 to 85,000 clones; approximately 94% were observed only once. The ten top clones hold approximately 1.5% of the sample. What this sample's time point label stands for: resected brain tissue, or blood drawn just prior to surgery. The specimen comprised peripheral blood, sampled at surgery. Receptors originate from a boy under two years old with tuberous sclerosis and intractable seizures.

This clone appeared once. V is TRBV15 and J is TRBJ1-2; perhaps TRBD1 as D (5 bases). Germline-derived CDR1 and CDR2 are LNHNV and YYDKDF (reference sequence). V lost 2 bases and J 2 bases, leaving 9 bases between the germline ends. The CDR3 has 14 amino acids. The CDR3 sequence is CATSRSTDNYGYTF. Here the CDR3 DNA reads TGTGCCACCAGCAGATCGACAGACAACTATGGCTACACCTTC.

The chain recombines TRBV7-2 with TRBJ2-7; a weak D match, TRBD1 (6 bases). This CDR3 contains 16 residues. Germline loops: CDR1 SGHTA, CDR2 FQGNSA. Trimming cost V 2 bases and J 7 bases, with 21 bases left between them. The CDR3 sequence is CASSLSPTGTRREQYF. The CDR3 region has the DNA TGTGCCAGCAGCTTATCCCCTACCGGGACAAGACGGGAGCAGTACTTC.

The CDR3 protein is CASSKDRRYGYTF. In DNA, the CDR3 is TGTGCCAGTAGTAAGGACAGGAGGTATGGCTACACCTTC. This chain uses TRBV19 with TRBJ1-2, with 7 bases that match TRBD1. CDR1 and CDR2 from the germline V gene are LNHDA and SQIVND (reference sequence). V lost 4 bases, J lost 5 bases, and 4 bases stayed unmatched. The CDR3 loop spans 13 amino acids.

The V call is TRBV24-1, the J call TRBJ2-2, with 11 bases aligning to TRBD1. The CDR3 sequence is 20 residues long. From germline, CDR1 is KGHDR and CDR2 SFDVKD. J was trimmed by 0 bases and V by 5 bases; bases with no gene match: 13. The CDR3 bases are TGTGCCACCAGTGGGGGAGGGGACAGGGGGACCTTAACGAACACCGGGGAGCTGTTTTTT. It translates to CATSGGGDRGTLTNTGELFF.

The V call is TRBV10-2, the J call TRBJ2-7; D remains unclear. V lost 2 bases to trimming and J lost 2 bases, with 7 bases between them. From germline, CDR1 is WSHSY and CDR2 SAAADI. There are 13 residues in the CDR3. CDR3 coding DNA: TGCGCCAGCAGTGAGCGGGTAGCCTACGAGCAGTACTTC. It translates to CASSERVAYEQYF.

The chain couples TRBV29-1 to TRBJ1-1; the D gene is possibly TRBD1 (6 bases). Germline CDR1 reads SQVTM; CDR2 reads ANQGSEA. The CDR3 is 13 amino acids. V was clipped by 7 bases and J by 4 bases, with 16 bases between them. CDR3 sequence reads: CSALRQDRTEAFF. In nucleotides, the CDR3 is TGCAGCGCCCTCCGACAGGACCGCACTGAAGCTTTCTTT.

This chain joins TRBV21-1 and TRBJ2-3. TRBV21-1 is a documented pseudogene. The CDR3 runs 15 residues. CDR3 nucleotides: TGTGCCAGCAGCAAAGAGGGGGGTAGGACGGCCTTGTGGTATTTT. It specifies CASSKEGGRTALWYF.

The chain links TRBV7-9 to TRBJ2-2, with D perhaps matching TRBD1 or TRBD2 (6 bases each). The length of the CDR3 is 16 residues. The germline V gene has CDR1 SEHNR and CDR2 FQNEAQ (reference sequence). V was clipped by 7 bases and J by 6 bases, with 21 bases between them. CDR3 protein: CASTTNPGARAGELFF. The CDR3 DNA reads as TGTGCCAGCACTACTAACCCGGGGGCGCGGGCCGGGGAGCTGTTTTTT.

The rearrangement joins TRBV14 to TRBJ2-5; D may be TRBD2 (5 bases). Trimming shortened V by 4 bases and J by 7 bases, and 16 bases separated the two germline ends. There are 14 residues in the CDR3. The germline V gene encodes CDR1 SGHDN and CDR2 FVKESK. CDR3 DNA: TGTGCCAGCAGCCGCGAGGGCAGTCTAGGGACCCAGTACTTC. It yields the protein CASSREGSLGTQYF.

The chain is built from TRBV19 and TRBJ1-3, with TRBD1 as a possible D gene (5 bases). Trimming took 6 bases from V and 4 from J, leaving 16 bases between them. Germline lookup yields CDR1 LNHDA and CDR2 SQIVND (reference sequence). There are 15 residues in the CDR3. The CDR3 spells CASRHRGGDGNTIYF. The CDR3 DNA sequence: TGTGCCAGTAGGCATCGGGGAGGGGACGGAAACACCATATATTTT. Filled out from reference TRBV19 and TRBJ1-3, the complete variable domain reads DGGITQSPKYLFRKEGQNVTLSCEQNLNHDAMYWYRQDPGQGLRLIYYSQIVNDFQKGDIAEGYSVSREKKESFPLTVTSAQKNPTAFYLCASRHRGGDGNTIYFGEGSWLTVV.

The chain links TRBV7-9 to TRBJ1-4; tentative D call: TRBD1 (5 bases). V was shortened by 4 bases and J by 4 bases, with 10 bases between the two germline ends. CDR1 and CDR2 (germline): SEHNR, FQNEAQ (reference sequence). The length of the CDR3 is 14 residues. The CDR3 DNA follows: TGTGCCAGCAGCTCGACAGCCTTTAATGAAAAACTGTTTTTT. This codes for CASSSTAFNEKLFF.

J is TRBJ1-3 and V is TRBV2, with a tentative D call TRBD1 (5 bases). Germline V CDR1 and CDR2: SNHLY, FYNNEI. The CDR3 length is 13 residues. V was clipped by 5 bases and J by 4 bases, with 9 bases between them. This chain's CDR3 is CASSPGPGNTIYF. CDR3 nucleotide sequence: TGTGCCAGCAGTCCAGGGCCCGGAAACACCATATATTTT.

Details on this clone: In the same sample, other DNA sequences code for this CDR3. The gene calls are TRBV30 and TRBJ1-3; D gene uncertain. V was shortened by 0 bases and J by 7 bases, with 4 bases between the two germline ends. Germline V gene sequence: CDR1 GTSNPN, CDR2 SVGIG (reference sequence). This CDR3 has 11 amino acids. CDR3 bases: TGTGCCTGGAGTGTCGGGAACACCATATATTTT. It is translated as CAWSVGNTIYF.

V gene TRBV19 combines with J gene TRBJ2-1; D tentatively reads TRBD1 or TRBD2 (7 bases each). Trimming removed 6 bases from V and 4 bases from J, with 16 bases in between. Germline CDR1 is LNHDA and CDR2 is SQIVND (reference sequence). The CDR3 covers 15 residues. This CDR3 is CASSPQGGGYNEQFF. CDR3 DNA: TGTGCCAGTAGCCCCCAGGGGGGGGGTTACAATGAGCAGTTCTTC.

This clone was seen only once. The chain joins TRBV2 to TRBJ2-1; 12 nucleotides line up with TRBD2. The ends lost 7 bases at V and 10 bases at J; junction bases unmatched: 26. From germline, CDR1 is SNHLY and CDR2 FYNNEI. This CDR3 comprises 20 residues. The DNA of the CDR3 is TGTGCCAGCATTGGAGTCCGGGCAGCTCCCGGACTAGCGGGAACGTTAGAGCAGTTCTTC. It codes for CASIGVRAAPGLAGTLEQFF.

V gene TRBV5-1 combines with J gene TRBJ2-4, with 11 positions matching TRBD1. The V gene end was trimmed by 1 base and the J gene end by 0 bases; junction bases not matched to a gene: 9. The CDR3 has 19 amino acids. CDR1 and CDR2 from the germline V gene are SGHRS and YFSETQ. The DNA for the CDR3 is TGCGCCAGCAGCTTGCCCGCGGGACAGGGGGTACTAGCCAAAAACATTCAGTACTTC. Amino acid sequence: CASSLPAGQGVLAKNIQYF.

This rearrangement joins TRBV5-1 to TRBJ2-5; 7 nucleotides match TRBD1. Trimming at V came to 0 bases and at J to 5 bases, leaving 7 bases not matched to a gene. The CDR3 is 15 residues long. Looked up from germline, CDR1 is SGHRS and CDR2 is YFSETQ. The chain's CDR3 is CASSLADRVRETQYF. In DNA form, the CDR3 reads TGCGCCAGCAGCTTGGCCGACAGGGTGAGGGAGACCCAGTACTTC.

V usage is TRBV28 and J usage is TRBJ2-3, with D perhaps matching TRBD1 or TRBD2 (7 bases each). V was pared by 5 bases and J by 2 bases, with 20 bases between. CDR3 length: 17 residues. Germline assignment: CDR1 MDHEN and CDR2 SYDVKM. The CDR3 coding sequence is TGTGCCAGCAGTCCCCCGACAGGGAGGGTTAACACAGATACGCAGTATTTT. Translation gives CASSPPTGRVNTDTQYF.

The chain uses TRBV6-6 and TRBJ1-5; tentative D call: TRBD1 (5 bases). CDR1 MNHNY and CDR2 SVGAGI come from the germline V gene (reference sequence). The CDR3 consists of 15 residues. V was trimmed by 6 bases and J by 4 bases, leaving 16 bases between them. For the CDR3, the DNA is TGTGCCAGCAGGCCTCCGGGGCCTATAAATCAGCCCCAGCATTTT. Translated: CASRPPGPINQPQHF.

This chain joins TRBV5-1 and TRBJ1-3, with unresolved D. CDR3 length equals 14 residues. Trimming removed 4 bases from V and 2 bases from J, with 10 bases in between. Looked up from germline, CDR1 is SGHRS and CDR2 is YFSETQ. CDR3 region: CASSEEGAGNTIYF. CDR3 nucleotide sequence: TGCGCCAGCAGCGAGGAGGGAGCTGGAAACACCATATATTTT.

The chain carries TRBV7-2 and TRBJ2-7, with 10 bases that match TRBD2. CDR1 and CDR2 (germline): SGHTA, FQGNSA. The junction had 15 bases not matched to a gene; V was cut back by 2 bases and J by 11 bases. The CDR3 consists of 16 residues. CDR3 bases: TGTGCCAGCAGCTTATTGGTGAGCAGCGGGAGGGCCTTCAAGTACTTC. Amino acids: CASSLLVSSGRAFKYF.

The rearrangement uses TRBV7-9 and TRBJ1-4, with D maybe TRBD1 (5 bases). With 0 bases removed from V and 5 bases from J, the gap between germline ends came to 10 bases. Germline CDR1 is SEHNR and CDR2 is FQNEAQ (reference sequence). The CDR3 has 15 amino acids. The CDR3 coding sequence is TGTGCCAGCAGCTTAGCGTTTGGGGCGAATGAAAAACTGTTTTTT. The encoded protein is CASSLAFGANEKLFF.